This TCR beta chain was profiled in a study of shared clonotypes between healthy human individuals. In the study overall: Three plates were used per donor for CD4 naive, three for CD4 memory, two for CD8 naive and one for CD8 memory.

All donors qualified as healthy HIV-negative adults and had experienced no recent acute infections or vaccinations. Study outcomes and limitations: Genetic and exposure-history diversity was limited by the few donors.

This CDR3 region has 17 residues. Trimming pared 0 bases from V and 0 bases from J, leaving 13 bases between. Germline CDR1 is KGHSH and CDR2 is LQKENI. The study ran the assay at deep level. Sequencing was performed with immunoSEQ multiplex PCR; in TCRdb, only in-frame clones are kept and a portion is missing. The table shows more than 1.2 million clones, with approximately 98.5% occurring only once. On this clone: Its target is not known.

The gene calls are TRBV18 and TRBJ2-3, with D tentatively TRBD1 or TRBD2 (5 bases each). Sequences were obtained from naive CD4+ T cells sorted from blood. Indicated subset: CD45RA+ positively selected. The TCR sequence derives from a man aged 25-45 years in good health. The DNA for the CDR3 is TGTGCCAGCTCACCACCGAAAATGGGGGTTAGCACAGATACGCAGTATTTT. Translated, it gives CASSPPKMGVSTDTQYF.